This TCR beta chain was captured by sequencing in a study of cytomegalovirus exposure and HLA in healthy donors. Findings of the study overall: An Asian-associated ancestry cluster reportedly showed fewer N-insertions than the roughly 700-donor mean in a later analysis. The only immune exposure information that was available was CMV serostatus.

Donors counted as nominally healthy when sampled, yet unrecorded immune exposures were likely. The CDR3 runs 14 residues. The V gene end was trimmed by 5 bases and the J gene end by 3 bases; junction bases not matched to a gene: 5. Germline V gene sequence: CDR1 SEHNR, CDR2 FQNEAQ (reference sequence). For this clone: The target antigen is unknown.

Use of 60 Vbeta and 13 Jbeta primers characterized the PCR. The assay was immunoSEQ multiplex PCR, and TCRdb's table has in-frame clones only and misses some. Of some 90,000 clones listed, over 70% are singletons. V and J are TRBV7-9 and TRBJ1-2, with 8 positions matching TRBD1. The sample was PBMCs. This receptor was obtained from a man aged 55-75 years in good health and CMV-seronegative. CDR3 coding DNA: TGTGCCAGCAGCCCCGGACAGGGTGACTATGGCTACACCTTC. It translates to CASSPGQGDYGYTF.